Presented here are 3 T cell receptor beta chains from one specimen sequenced in a study of siplizumab effects on memory and regulatory T cells (dated by TCRdb to about 2019). Libraries were constructed by the immunoSEQ multiplex PCR assay. Drawn from immuneACCESS, this table holds only the in-frame rearrangements with V and J called that TCRdb kept. Clones are partly lost; checked studies trace under half to an unresolved V gene and leave the rest unexplained. This sample has some 110,000 clones in its table, and about 93% of those were observed once. The ten largest clones take up less than 0.35% of the sample. Sample: CD4+ T cells sorted from blood. The receptors stem from a human donor in good health.

This chain uses TRBV19 with TRBJ2-7, with a tentative D call TRBD1 (5 bases). V lost 5 bases to trimming and J lost 6 bases, with 17 bases between them. The CDR3 loop spans 14 amino acids. Germline CDR1 reads LNHDA; CDR2 reads SQIVND (reference sequence). As DNA, the CDR3 is TGTGCCAGTAGTGACGGTTTAGGGGTATCCGAGCAGTACTTC. Translated, it gives CASSDGLGVSEQYF.

This chain connects TRBV25-1 to TRBJ2-5; no clear D. CDR1 and CDR2 (germline): MGHDK, SYGVNS. CDR3 length equals 14 residues. V was shortened by 4 bases and J by 5 bases, with 14 bases between the two germline ends. The CDR3 spells CASSARLSSETQYF. The CDR3 DNA reads TGTGCCAGCAGTGCGAGACTCTCATCGGAGACCCAGTACTTC.

The rearrangement links TRBV6-5 to TRBJ2-1, with TRBD2 matching over 15 bases. The CDR3 consists of 16 residues. Germline lookup yields CDR1 MNHEY and CDR2 SVGAGI. V lost 2 bases, J lost 5 bases, and 1 base stayed unmatched. In DNA, the CDR3 is TGTGCCAGCAGTTACGGACTAGCGGGGGGGGACAATGAGCAGTTCTTC. It translates to CASSYGLAGGDNEQFF.